Below, 32 T cell receptor beta chains from the same sample are listed, as sequenced in a study of blood T cell repertoires in COVID-19. The repertoire was sequenced with immunoSEQ multiplex PCR; TCRdb's copy has only in-frame clones and lacks some. The table includes some 20,000 clones, approximately 90% detected once. Sequenced material: peripheral blood. These receptors came from a human donor in a cohort sampled during active COVID-19.

This clone appeared a single time. This chain connects TRBV28 to TRBJ1-2, with 7 bases identical to TRBD1. V lost 11 bases and J lost 4; bases outside the gene matches: 10. This CDR3 region has 13 residues. Germline CDR1 and CDR2: MDHEN and SYDVKM. The chain's CDR3 is CAARLGGFYGYTF. CDR3 in DNA: TGTGCCGCACGGCTAGGGGGCTTCTATGGCTACACCTTC.

This chain links TRBV11-2 with TRBJ1-2; D perhaps matches TRBD1 (5 bases). V shed 3 bases and J shed 5 bases, with 22 bases lying between them. This CDR3 is 17 amino acids long. From germline, CDR1 is SGHAT and CDR2 FQNNGV. The CDR3: CASSLDPGGRRGYGYTF. The CDR3 DNA follows: TGTGCCAGCAGCTTGGACCCAGGCGGCCGGAGGGGATATGGCTACACCTTC.

This chain joins TRBV9 and TRBJ1-4, with D perhaps TRBD1 (6 bases). The CDR3 has 17 residues. The V gene's germline CDR1 is SGDLS and CDR2 YYNGEE. V lost 3 bases and J 6 bases, leaving 21 bases between the germline ends. The CDR3 DNA reads TGTGCCAGCAGCGAGAGAGGGGGGGTCCTTGAGGATGAAAAACTGTTTTTT. This sequence encodes CASSERGGVLEDEKLFF.

The J gene is TRBJ1-1, the V gene TRBV5-1; 7 positions match TRBD1. V shed 4 bases and J 0 bases; nucleotides not matched to a gene: 6. The CDR3 consists of 15 residues. CDR1 is SGHRS and CDR2 is YFSETQ in the germline V gene. The CDR3 DNA sequence: TGCGCCAGCAGCACAGGGGTGGGGATGAACACTGAAGCTTTCTTT. It encodes CASSTGVGMNTEAFF.

The V and J genes are TRBV7-6 and TRBJ2-5; D is unresolved. The CDR3 is 15 amino acids. CDR1 is SGHVS, CDR2 FNYEAQ, per germline. V lost 11 bases to trimming and J lost 4 bases, with 23 bases between them. The CDR3 DNA sequence: TGTGCCCAGCCAGATTGGCGGCGATTCCGAGAGACCCAGTACTTC. It codes for CAQPDWRRFRETQYF.

This clone appeared once. This chain connects TRBV6-2 or TRBV6-3 to TRBJ2-7; TRBD1 aligns across 7 bases. Germline V lookup: CDR1 MNHEY, CDR2 SVGEGT. J gave up 5 bases and V 0 bases, and 7 bases lay outside the gene matches. CDR3 length equals 15 residues. The CDR3 nucleotides read TGTGCCAGCAGTTACTCCCACAGGGGATCCGACGAGCAGTACTTC. Protein sequence: CASSYSHRGSDEQYF.

The chain has TRBV2 and TRBJ2-3, with 10 positions matching TRBD1. The ends lost 7 bases at V and 1 base at J; junction bases unmatched: 5. This CDR3 spans 15 amino acids. The V gene's germline CDR1 is SNHLY and CDR2 FYNNEI. The CDR3 spells CASTPDRGRTDTQYF. The CDR3 region has the DNA TGTGCCAGCACCCCCGACAGGGGGCGCACAGATACGCAGTATTTT.

This chain joins TRBV7-3 and TRBJ2-1; 9 bases fit TRBD2. Losses at the gene ends were 4 bases for V and 7 bases for J; bases not matched to a gene: 8. CDR1 and CDR2 from the germline V gene are SGHTA and FQGTGA. The CDR3 spans 15 residues. The CDR3 here is CASSSVAGVGNEQFF. The CDR3 DNA reads as TGTGCCAGCAGCTCCGTAGCGGGAGTAGGGAATGAGCAGTTCTTC.

The V gene is TRBV2, the J gene TRBJ2-3; D unresolved. V shed 5 bases and J shed 0 bases, with 12 bases lying between them. CDR3 length: 15 amino acids. CDR1 is SNHLY, CDR2 FYNNEI, per germline. The CDR3 nucleotides are TGTGCCAGCAGTATTCCCCGGGTGAGCACAGATACGCAGTATTTT. Its protein is CASSIPRVSTDTQYF.

The chain carries TRBV2 and TRBJ2-5; D gene unclear. Trimming removed 7 bases at V and 7 bases at J, with 16 bases between. The CDR3 extends over 13 amino acids. The germline V gene has CDR1 SNHLY and CDR2 FYNNEI. The CDR3 sequence is CASTIPPPGTQYF. The DNA of the CDR3 is TGTGCCAGCACCATACCCCCACCAGGGACCCAGTACTTC.

This chain uses TRBV5-4 with TRBJ2-5; D is unresolved. Germline CDR1 SGHNT, CDR2 YYREEE (reference sequence). The CDR3 is made up of 12 amino acids. The V gene lost 2 bases and the J gene lost 5 bases, with 7 bases spanning the gap. This CDR3 is CASSFLGETQYF. For the CDR3, the DNA is TGTGCCAGCAGCTTCCTCGGGGAGACCCAGTACTTC.

V gene TRBV5-1 combines with J gene TRBJ2-1, with 14 bases matching TRBD2. V was clipped by 3 bases and J by 6 bases; unmatched bases: 5. The length of the CDR3 is 16 residues. Germline V gives CDR1 SGHRS, CDR2 YFSETQ. CDR3: CASSSGTSGRGNEQFF. CDR3 bases: TGCGCCAGCAGCTCAGGGACTAGCGGGAGAGGCAATGAGCAGTTCTTC.

In the case of this clone: This CDR3 is also generated by other DNA sequences in the sample. This rearrangement joins TRBV24-1 to TRBJ2-1, with 14 bases that match TRBD2. CDR1 KGHDR and CDR2 SFDVKD come from the germline V gene. CDR3 size: 16 residues. Losses at the gene ends were 3 bases for V and 8 bases for J; bases not matched to a gene: 5. The CDR3 DNA reads TGTGCCACCAGTGATCCCGGGACTAGCGGGAGTTATGAGCAGTTCTTC. Translated: CATSDPGTSGSYEQFF.

The gene calls are TRBV24-1 and TRBJ1-1, with D hard to call. The V gene lost 9 bases and the J gene lost 8 bases, with 15 bases spanning the gap. Per germline, CDR1 KGHDR and CDR2 SFDVKD. CDR3 length: 12 amino acids. Here the CDR3 reads CATSTGFGEAFF. The CDR3 DNA reads as TGTGCCACCTCGACGGGGTTCGGGGAAGCTTTCTTT.

The rearrangement links TRBV28 to TRBJ1-5, with 7 nucleotides matching TRBD1. The CDR3 contains 15 residues. Germline-derived CDR1 and CDR2 are MDHEN and SYDVKM. The ends lost 7 bases at V and 5 bases at J; junction bases unmatched: 11. The DNA for the CDR3 is TGTGCCAGCACCTCCTGGGACAGCTACGATCAGCCCCAGCATTTT. Translating it yields CASTSWDSYDQPQHF. The full variable domain, completed using reference TRBV28 and TRBJ1-5, is DVKVTQSSRYLVKRTGEKVFLECVQDMDHENMFWYRQDPGLGLRLIYFSYDVKMKEKGDIPEGYSVSREKKERFSLILESASTNQTSMYLCASTSWDSYDQPQHFGDGTRLSIL.

This chain joins TRBV9 and TRBJ2-5, with 9 bases that match TRBD1. V shed 3 bases and J 5 bases; nucleotides not matched to a gene: 8. The CDR3 consists of 15 residues. In germline, CDR1 is SGDLS, CDR2 YYNGEE. CDR3 in DNA: TGTGCCAGCAGCGCGACAGGGGGGCCGAGGGAGACCCAGTACTTC. Its protein product is CASSATGGPRETQYF.

The CDR3 protein is CASSQGASQPQHF. The CDR3, as DNA: TGTGCCAGCAGTCAGGGGGCGAGCCAGCCCCAGCATTTT. This sequence joins TRBV28 and TRBJ1-5, with TRBD1 identical over 8 bases. This CDR3 has 13 residues. CDR1 and CDR2 (germline): MDHEN, SYDVKM. V dropped 5 bases and J dropped 7; count of bases not matched to a gene: 4.

The chain recombines TRBV18 with TRBJ1-5, with 8 bases lining up with TRBD1. J gave up 4 bases and V 3 bases, and 5 bases lay outside the gene matches. The CDR3 has 15 residues. CDR1 is KGHSH and CDR2 is LQKENI in the germline V gene. CDR3 protein: CASSPVQGGNQPQHF. The CDR3 DNA reads TGTGCCAGCTCACCGGTACAGGGGGGGAATCAGCCCCAGCATTTT.

The J gene is TRBJ2-7, the V gene TRBV6-5, with 10 bases identical to TRBD1. Trimming removed 7 bases from V and 7 bases from J; junction bases left unmatched: 13. CDR1 is MNHEY and CDR2 is SVGAGI in the germline V gene. The CDR3 is 15 residues long. The CDR3 here is CASKQVGDRGGEQYF. CDR3 coding DNA: TGTGCCAGCAAACAGGTTGGGGACAGGGGTGGAGAGCAGTACTTC.

The chain is built from TRBV28 and TRBJ2-2; 9 bases are shared with TRBD1. The CDR3 runs 16 residues. V shed 2 bases, J shed 6 bases, and the junction held 7 bases outside the gene matches. Germline CDR1 MDHEN, CDR2 SYDVKM. CDR3: CASSLSGQGTAGELFF. The CDR3 nucleotides read TGTGCCAGCAGTTTAAGTGGACAGGGGACCGCCGGGGAGCTGTTTTTT.

The V call is TRBV3-1 (or the pseudogene TRBV3-2), the J call TRBJ2-1; 10 bases align to TRBD2. V dropped 1 base and J dropped 5; count of bases not matched to a gene: 8. Germline CDR1 is LGHDT and CDR2 is YNNKEL (reference sequence). The CDR3 loop spans 17 amino acids. CDR3 nucleotide sequence: TGTGCCAGCAGCCAAGGGGGCCTAGCGGGAGTCCACAATGAGCAGTTCTTC. It yields the protein CASSQGGLAGVHNEQFF.

The chain joins TRBV3-1 (or the pseudogene TRBV3-2) to TRBJ2-7; 8 bases align to TRBD2. CDR1 is LGHDT, CDR2 YNNKEL, per germline (reference sequence). Germline trimming cut 4 bases from V and 6 bases from J; bases unmatched to any gene: 2. The CDR3 contains 12 residues. CDR3 amino acids: CASSLSGTEQYF. CDR3 DNA: TGTGCCAGCAGCCTTAGCGGGACCGAGCAGTACTTC.

The rearrangement uses TRBV20-1 and TRBJ2-7, with D unclear. The germline V and J ends were trimmed by 4 bases and 0 bases, with 4 bases remaining between them. Germline CDR1 DFQATT, CDR2 SNEGSKA (reference sequence). The CDR3 totals 11 residues. Here the CDR3 reads CSATHSYEQYF. The CDR3 DNA follows: TGCAGTGCTACCCACTCCTACGAGCAGTACTTC.

The chain uses TRBV7-9 and TRBJ1-1; TRBD1 agrees at 7 bases. V was pared by 5 bases and J by 8 bases, with 5 bases of the junction left unmatched. CDR3 length: 12 residues. Germline CDR1 and CDR2: SEHNR and FQNEAQ (reference sequence). DNA for the CDR3: TGTGCCAGCAGCCAAGGGACAGCCGAAGCTTTCTTT. Amino acid sequence: CASSQGTAEAFF.

The genes are TRBV19 and TRBJ1-5; 10 bases match TRBD1. Germline assignment: CDR1 LNHDA and CDR2 SQIVND (reference sequence). The V segment lost 5 bases and the J segment 2 bases; nucleotides outside the gene matches: 6. CDR3 length: 16 amino acids. The DNA for the CDR3 is TGTGCCAGTAGTCCGACAGGGGGCAGAGGCAATCAGCCCCAGCATTTT. This encodes CASSPTGGRGNQPQHF.

The gene calls are TRBV11-2 and TRBJ1-3; maybe TRBD1 (5 bases). V dropped 7 bases and J dropped 2 bases, with 12 bases sitting between them. The V gene's germline CDR1 is SGHAT and CDR2 FQNNGV. CDR3 size: 14 residues. CDR3 residues: CASTRVVPGNTIYF. The CDR3 DNA reads TGTGCCAGCACCAGGGTTGTCCCTGGAAACACCATATATTTT.

V and J are TRBV29-1 and TRBJ1-4, with a weak D call TRBD1 (5 bases). The CDR3 covers 13 residues. The germline V gene has CDR1 SQVTM and CDR2 ANQGSEA. The V end was cut by 7 bases, the J end by 2 bases, with 11 bases between. Written as DNA, the CDR3 is TGCAGCGCTAAGGAGGGGACTAATGAAAAACTGTTTTTT. It translates to CSAKEGTNEKLFF.

CDR3 in amino acids: CASSVLTGGDTEAFF. CDR3 DNA: TGTGCCAGTAGTGTCTTGACAGGGGGGGACACTGAAGCTTTCTTT. V usage is TRBV19 and J usage is TRBJ1-1; the match to TRBD1 covers 9 bases. Per germline, CDR1 LNHDA and CDR2 SQIVND (reference sequence). Germline trimming cut 5 bases from V and 3 bases from J; bases unmatched to any gene: 7. The CDR3 loop spans 15 amino acids.

This clone was picked up a small number of times. This chain links TRBV2 with TRBJ1-4, with 7 bases that match TRBD1. Germline lookup yields CDR1 SNHLY and CDR2 FYNNEI. The CDR3 has 16 amino acids. V dropped 7 bases and J dropped 0; count of bases not matched to a gene: 8. Here the CDR3 DNA reads TGTGCCAGCACTCTGGACAGGCCGTCAACTAATGAAAAACTGTTTTTT. Translated, it gives CASTLDRPSTNEKLFF.

By frequency in the sample, this clone is medium-sized. The chain uses TRBV7-8 and TRBJ2-3; D possibly corresponds to TRBD2 (7 bases). The length of the CDR3 is 15 residues. Germline V CDR1 and CDR2: SGHVS, FQNEAQ. Trimming took off 6 bases at V and 9 bases at J, with 22 bases between the two ends. The CDR3 DNA follows: TGTGCCAGCAGTTCAGACAGGACCTTCGGGGGGACGCAGTATTTT. Translation gives CASSSDRTFGGTQYF.

The chain joins TRBV12-2 to TRBJ2-1; the listed D gene, TRBD2, was not tested against the DNA. TRBV12-2 is given as a pseudogene. CDR3 size: 20 residues. This CDR3 is CASRLRDYYLAGGPGNEQFF. CDR3 DNA sequence: TGTGCAAGTCGCTTAAGAGACTACTATCTAGCGGGAGGGCCGGGAAATGAGCAGTTCTTC.

The gene calls are TRBV7-6 and TRBJ1-4; 9 nucleotides align to TRBD1. Per the germline V gene, CDR1 is SGHVS and CDR2 is FNYEAQ. Trimming took 4 bases from V and 8 from J; bases not matched to a gene: 5. The CDR3 runs 14 residues. The CDR3 loop reads CASSSGQGGEKLFF. CDR3 in DNA: TGTGCCAGCAGCTCGGGACAGGGAGGGGAAAAACTGTTTTTT.